The subject of this entry is one TCR beta chain. These data originate in a study of shared clonotypes between healthy human individuals. Genomic DNA of every subset was divided equally among multiple immunoSEQ plates. The authors' processing: ImmunoSEQ output held junction-only sequences without quality scores, so filtering differed. TCRdb keeps only in-frame clones here, not all; method: immunoSEQ multiplex PCR. V, J and clone size are taken as reported in that table, and D and trimming were inferred from the DNA itself. The repertoire holds hundreds of thousands of clones, with roughly 77% as singletons. V lost 6 bases to trimming and J lost 3 bases, with 17 bases between them. The CDR3 consists of 15 residues. In germline, CDR1 is KGHSH, CDR2 LQKENI.

This clonotype was obtained from a woman in her 40s in good health. Some clones in this sample may be carry-over from other donors' samples. The chain recombines TRBV18 with TRBJ1-1; unclear D gene. Sequencing input: PBMCs. CDR3 region: CASSQVSKPDTEAFF. CDR3 sequence (DNA): TGTGCCAGCTCCCAGGTCTCCAAACCCGACACTGAAGCTTTCTTT.